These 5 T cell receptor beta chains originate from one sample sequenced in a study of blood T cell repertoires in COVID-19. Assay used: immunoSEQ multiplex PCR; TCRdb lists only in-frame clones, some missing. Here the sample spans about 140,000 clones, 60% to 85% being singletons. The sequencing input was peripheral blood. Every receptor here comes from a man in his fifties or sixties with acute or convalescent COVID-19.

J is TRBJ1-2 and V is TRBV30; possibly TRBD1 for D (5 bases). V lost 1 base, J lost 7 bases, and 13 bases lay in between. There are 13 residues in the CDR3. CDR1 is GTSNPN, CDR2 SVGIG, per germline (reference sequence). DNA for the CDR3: TGTGCCTGGAGTGCTAATGTGGGGCGTGGCTACACCTTC. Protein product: CAWSANVGRGYTF.

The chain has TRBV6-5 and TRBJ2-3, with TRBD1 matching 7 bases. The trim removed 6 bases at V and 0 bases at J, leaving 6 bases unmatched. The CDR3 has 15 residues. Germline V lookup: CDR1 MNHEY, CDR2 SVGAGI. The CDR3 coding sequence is TGTGCCAGCAGCCAGGGACAGAGAAGCACAGATACGCAGTATTTT. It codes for CASSQGQRSTDTQYF.

The CDR3 here is CAWSVGGGYTF. In nucleotides, the CDR3 is TGTGCCTGGAGTGTAGGGGGAGGCTACACCTTC. The genes are TRBV30 and TRBJ1-2; maybe TRBD1 (6 bases). With 0 bases removed from V and 8 bases from J, the gap between germline ends came to 7 bases. Germline CDR1 is GTSNPN and CDR2 is SVGIG (reference sequence). The CDR3 contains 11 residues.

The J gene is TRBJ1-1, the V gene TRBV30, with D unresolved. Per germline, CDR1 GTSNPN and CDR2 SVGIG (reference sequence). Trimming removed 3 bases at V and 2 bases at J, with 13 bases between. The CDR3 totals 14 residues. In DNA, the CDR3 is TGTGCCTGGAGCTCCGGACTGCCAAACACTGAAGCTTTCTTT. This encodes CAWSSGLPNTEAFF.

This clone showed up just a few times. CDR3 residues: CASSMDRGNTIYF. The CDR3 region has the DNA TGTGCCAGCAGCATGGACAGGGGGAACACCATATATTTT. The rearrangement uses TRBV7-8 and TRBJ1-3, with 10 bases identical to TRBD1. The CDR3 extends over 13 amino acids. V shed 5 bases, J shed 7 bases, and the junction held 2 bases outside the gene matches. Germline CDR1 reads SGHVS; CDR2 reads FQNEAQ.